A single sample gave rise to the 10 T cell receptor beta chains below, sequenced in a study of cytomegalovirus exposure and HLA in healthy donors. The study ran its PCR with 60 Vbeta and 13 Jbeta primers. Sequencing was performed with immunoSEQ multiplex PCR; in TCRdb, only in-frame clones are kept and a portion is missing. Altogether roughly 240,000 clones are present, roughly 81% being singletons, with the ten largest covering 0.2% to 0.3%. Sequencing input: PBMCs. These receptors were taken from a girl aged 2 to 9 in good health and CMV-seronegative.

The rearrangement links TRBV13 to TRBJ2-3, with a weak D call TRBD1 (6 bases). There are 15 residues in the CDR3. Germline V gene lookup returns CDR1 PRHDT and CDR2 FYEKMQ (reference sequence). The V end lost 1 base, the J end lost 7 bases, and 15 bases lay between the germline ends. CDR3 loop: CASSLEGGRGNTQYF. CDR3 in DNA: TGTGCCAGCAGCTTAGAAGGCGGAAGGGGGAATACGCAGTATTTT.

This clone was seen only a few times. The chain employs TRBV10-1 and TRBJ1-2; no reliable D call. Trimming removed 10 bases at V and 4 bases at J, with 4 bases between. Germline CDR1 WNHNN, CDR2 SYGVQD (reference sequence). The CDR3 is 9 amino acids. The CDR3 here is CAILYGYTF. The DNA of the CDR3 is TGCGCCATCCTCTATGGCTACACCTTC.

The J gene is TRBJ1-2, the V gene TRBV7-6, with D unclear. From germline, CDR1 is SGHVS and CDR2 FNYEAQ. The CDR3 covers 14 residues. The V and J ends lost 3 bases and 5 bases respectively, with 13 bases between them. CDR3 region: CASSFNASPYGYTF. The CDR3 DNA reads TGTGCCAGCAGCTTCAACGCGAGCCCATATGGCTACACCTTC.

This sequence joins TRBV29-1 and TRBJ1-2; 9 bases are shared with TRBD1. CDR1 and CDR2 (germline): SQVTM, ANQGSEA. This CDR3 contains 15 residues. With V trimmed by 7 bases and J by 4 bases, 13 bases remained unmatched. The CDR3 DNA follows: TGCAGCGCCGAAACCCGACAGGGGGTCGGCTATGGCTACACCTTC. This translates into CSAETRQGVGYGYTF.

The chain joins TRBV5-3 to TRBJ1-6; 12 positions agree with TRBD1. TRBV5-3 is an ORF, and what it does is uncertain. The length of the CDR3 is 18 residues. Trimming cost V 1 base and J 5 bases; bases outside gene matches: 7. In DNA form, the CDR3 reads TGTGCCAGAAGCTTGTGGGACAGGGGGCTAGCGGATAATTCACCCCTCCACTTT. As protein: CARSLWDRGLADNSPLHF.

This clone appeared once. This rearrangement joins TRBV5-4 to TRBJ2-7, with D hard to call. This CDR3 region has 12 residues. Trimming took off 2 bases at V and 2 bases at J, with 5 bases between the two ends. Germline V gene lookup returns CDR1 SGHNT and CDR2 YYREEE (reference sequence). The CDR3 DNA reads TGTGCCAGCAGCTTTTTAGCCTACGAGCAGTACTTC. This translates into CASSFLAYEQYF.

The chain has TRBV29-1 and TRBJ2-5; weak D call: TRBD1 (6 bases). The germline V gene has CDR1 SQVTM and CDR2 ANQGSEA. Trimming pared 3 bases from V and 2 bases from J, leaving 10 bases between. There are 13 residues in the CDR3. CDR3 sequence reads: CSVESRGQETQYF. The CDR3 coding sequence is TGCAGCGTTGAGTCCAGGGGACAAGAGACCCAGTACTTC.

This clone has just one count. One end of the junction varies from germline; a read error may be responsible. The chain combines TRBV12-5 with TRBJ1-5; D gene uncertain. The CDR3 has 14 amino acids. CDR1 and CDR2 (germline): LGHNT, FRNRAP. In nucleotides, the CDR3 is TGTGCTAGTGGCTTGGGGAGGTTCAATCAGCCCCAGCATTTT. Its protein product is CASGLGRFNQPQHF.

The chain is built from TRBV11-2 and TRBJ2-3, with 11 bases fitting TRBD1. Trimming took 4 bases from V and 0 from J; bases not matched to a gene: 3. Per germline, CDR1 SGHAT and CDR2 FQNNGV. The length of the CDR3 is 16 residues. CDR3: CASSWTGGPSTDTQYF. In DNA form, the CDR3 reads TGTGCCAGCAGCTGGACAGGGGGCCCTAGCACAGATACGCAGTATTTT.

The J gene is TRBJ1-6, the V gene TRBV14; possible D gene TRBD1, 6 bases. Germline V gives CDR1 SGHDN, CDR2 FVKESK. V was shortened by 4 bases and J by 10 bases, with 11 bases between the two germline ends. This CDR3 is built from 13 residues. The CDR3 spells CASSRTGSSPLHF. DNA for the CDR3: TGTGCCAGCAGCCGAACAGGGAGCTCACCCCTCCACTTT. The whole variable domain, filled in from reference TRBV14 and TRBJ1-6, reads EAGVTQFPSHSVIEKGQTVTLRCDPISGHDNLYWYRRVMGKEIKFLLHFVKESKQDESGMPNNRFLAERTGGTYSTLKVQPAELEDSGVYFCASSRTGSSPLHFGNGTRLTVT.